Reported below is one T cell receptor (beta chain). Its antigen is undetermined. During cDNA synthesis, UMIs that each contained a 6-nucleotide sample barcode were added by means of template switching. Using TCRalpha and TCRbeta cDNA, the researchers carried out two nested PCRs that lasted roughly 16 and 10 cycles. TCRdb re-called the 5' RACE reads and shows each CDR3 protein once, DNA omitted. The table lists a few hundred thousand distinct CDR3 sequences. This sample was taken from a study of monozygotic twins with inflammatory bowel disease. The V gene's germline CDR1 is MGHRA and CDR2 YSYEKL. The CDR3 runs to 18 residues. Overall study results and limits: Patient repertoire variability may have increased through differing immunosuppressive treatments. Researchers report that IBD patients shared fewer clonotypes with others than healthy twins, especially amid disease activity.

The sequence came from a human donor with ulcerative colitis or Crohn's disease, or a healthy co-twin of an affected twin (not recorded which). The chain uses TRBV4-1 and TRBJ2-2; the TRBD2 assignment by TCRdb is unverifiable without DNA. Sequencing was carried out using blood. The CDR3 sequence: CASSQRTGLAGYTGELFF.